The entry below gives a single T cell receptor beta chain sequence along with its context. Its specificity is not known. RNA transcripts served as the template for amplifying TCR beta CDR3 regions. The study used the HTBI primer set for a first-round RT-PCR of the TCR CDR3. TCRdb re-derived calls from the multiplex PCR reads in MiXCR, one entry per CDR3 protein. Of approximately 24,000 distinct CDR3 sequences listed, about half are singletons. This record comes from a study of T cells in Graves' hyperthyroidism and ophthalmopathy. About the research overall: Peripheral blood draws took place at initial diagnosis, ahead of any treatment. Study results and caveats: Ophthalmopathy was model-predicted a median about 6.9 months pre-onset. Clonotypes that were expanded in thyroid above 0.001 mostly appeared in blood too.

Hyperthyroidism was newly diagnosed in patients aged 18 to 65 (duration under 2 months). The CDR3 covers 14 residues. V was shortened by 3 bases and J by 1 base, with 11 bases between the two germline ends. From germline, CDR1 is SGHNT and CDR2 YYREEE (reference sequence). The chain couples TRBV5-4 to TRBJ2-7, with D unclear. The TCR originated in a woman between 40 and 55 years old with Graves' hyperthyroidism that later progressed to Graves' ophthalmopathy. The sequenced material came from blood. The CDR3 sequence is CASSSPRTSYEQYF. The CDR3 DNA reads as TGTGCCAGCAGCTCCCCGAGGACGTCCTACGAGCAGTACTTC.